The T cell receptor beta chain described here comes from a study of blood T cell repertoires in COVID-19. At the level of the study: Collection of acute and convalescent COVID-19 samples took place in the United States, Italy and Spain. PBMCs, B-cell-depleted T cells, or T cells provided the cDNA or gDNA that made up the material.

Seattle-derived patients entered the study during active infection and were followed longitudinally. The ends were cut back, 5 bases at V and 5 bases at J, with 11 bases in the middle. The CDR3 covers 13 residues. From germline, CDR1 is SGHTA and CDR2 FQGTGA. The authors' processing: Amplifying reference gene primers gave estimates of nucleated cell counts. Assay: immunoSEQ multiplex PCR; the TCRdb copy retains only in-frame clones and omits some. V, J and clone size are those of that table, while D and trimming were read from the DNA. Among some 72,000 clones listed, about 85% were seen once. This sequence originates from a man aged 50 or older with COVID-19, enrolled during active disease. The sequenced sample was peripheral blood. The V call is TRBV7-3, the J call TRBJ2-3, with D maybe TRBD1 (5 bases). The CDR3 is CASSAATGDTQYF. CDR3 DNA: TGTGCCAGCAGCGCCGCCACAGGAGATACGCAGTATTTT.